This is a list of T cell receptor beta chains from one sample in a study of blood T cells in healthy people across ages. TCRdb reanalysed the 5' RACE reads using MiXCR and keeps one entry per CDR3 protein. This sample has some 930,000 distinct CDR3 sequences; under 35% occur once, and the top ten carry more than 8.5%. Another study also made use of these data, one on T cells of mothers and their children.

The sample was blood. The receptors shown here come from a woman between 35 and 50 years old in good health. Both conserved end residues are trimmed from each CDR3. Each record gives: V gene, J gene, CDR3 protein.

v_call: TRBV7-9; j_call: TRBJ1-4; cdr3_aa: ASSHTGTGGGKLF
v_call: TRBV12-3/TRBV12-4; j_call: TRBJ2-3; cdr3_aa: ASSPYASSDTQY
v_call: TRBV14; j_call: TRBJ2-7; cdr3_aa: ASSLYRSSYEQY
v_call: TRBV7-8; j_call: TRBJ1-2; cdr3_aa: ASSLGVGERDGYT
v_call: TRBV7-6; j_call: TRBJ2-1; cdr3_aa: ASGLEAGLAKNEQF
v_call: TRBV20-1; j_call: TRBJ2-5; cdr3_aa: SADKPTGQGLQETQY
v_call: TRBV10-3; j_call: TRBJ1-1; cdr3_aa: AISESTVIKNTEAF
v_call: TRBV20-1; j_call: TRBJ2-5; cdr3_aa: SASRGVRETQY
v_call: TRBV6-5; j_call: TRBJ1-3; cdr3_aa: ASSYDPGGSGNTIY
v_call: TRBV7-9; j_call: TRBJ2-4; cdr3_aa: ASSFGTGKDIQY
v_call: TRBV7-2; j_call: TRBJ2-1; cdr3_aa: ASSQQGGTEQF
v_call: TRBV3-1; j_call: TRBJ1-1; cdr3_aa: ASSQEGGSEAF
v_call: TRBV20-1; j_call: TRBJ2-7; cdr3_aa: SARAGPSYEQY
v_call: TRBV28; j_call: TRBJ1-5; cdr3_aa: ASSFRFGRSDQPQH
v_call: TRBV4-1; j_call: TRBJ1-5; cdr3_aa: ASSQERSRNQPQH
v_call: TRBV24-1; j_call: TRBJ2-7; cdr3_aa: ATSVSGGHHEQY
v_call: TRBV10-3; j_call: TRBJ1-6; cdr3_aa: AISEELNSPLH
v_call: TRBV6-6; j_call: TRBJ1-1; cdr3_aa: ASSYPGGLNTEAF
v_call: TRBV20-1; j_call: TRBJ1-2; cdr3_aa: SASPEQGGDYGYT
v_call: TRBV7-8; j_call: TRBJ2-7; cdr3_aa: ASSLKGPGRSTDEQY
v_call: TRBV28; j_call: TRBJ2-4; cdr3_aa: ASSLSKGIQY
v_call: TRBV7-9; j_call: TRBJ1-2; cdr3_aa: ASSDTGMGYT
v_call: TRBV5-1; j_call: TRBJ2-1; cdr3_aa: ASSTGSNSYNEQF
v_call: TRBV20-1; j_call: TRBJ1-5; cdr3_aa: SARDIGGWDQPQH
v_call: TRBV6-5; j_call: TRBJ2-1; cdr3_aa: ASSYEGTGYNEQF
v_call: TRBV7-9; j_call: TRBJ2-5; cdr3_aa: ASSRTGHPETQY
v_call: TRBV5-5; j_call: TRBJ1-3; cdr3_aa: ASSYDPLSSGNTIY
v_call: TRBV4-1; j_call: TRBJ1-2; cdr3_aa: ASRRTLLYGYT
v_call: TRBV11-3; j_call: TRBJ2-1; cdr3_aa: ASSSIRDNEQF
v_call: TRBV28; j_call: TRBJ1-5; cdr3_aa: ASSPGQVLWSNQPQH
v_call: TRBV18; j_call: TRBJ1-1; cdr3_aa: ASSPPGGQSSLNTEAF
v_call: TRBV4-2; j_call: TRBJ2-7; cdr3_aa: ASSHPSGGVSYEQY
v_call: TRBV9; j_call: TRBJ1-6; cdr3_aa: ASSTQGEGSPLH
v_call: TRBV6-2/TRBV6-3; j_call: TRBJ2-7; cdr3_aa: ASSPFPSFRGVDEQY
v_call: TRBV20-1; j_call: TRBJ2-7; cdr3_aa: SAIGQGAYEQY
v_call: TRBV29-1; j_call: TRBJ2-1; cdr3_aa: SGGGGQGINNEQF
v_call: TRBV5-5; j_call: TRBJ1-6; cdr3_aa: ASSFEQGAGSPLH
v_call: TRBV5-5; j_call: TRBJ2-3; cdr3_aa: ASSFGSSDTQY
v_call: TRBV7-2; j_call: TRBJ1-4; cdr3_aa: ASSWRQGPDEKLF
v_call: TRBV5-1; j_call: TRBJ2-1; cdr3_aa: ASSSVYEQF
v_call: TRBV12-3/TRBV12-4; j_call: TRBJ2-2; cdr3_aa: ASSSDRGGTGELF
v_call: TRBV7-2; j_call: TRBJ1-2; cdr3_aa: ASRIKGPYGYT
v_call: TRBV20-1; j_call: TRBJ1-2; cdr3_aa: SALGIGPDYGYT
v_call: TRBV20-1; j_call: TRBJ2-2; cdr3_aa: SARTSAYTGELF
v_call: TRBV7-2; j_call: TRBJ2-5; cdr3_aa: ASTYTFQKTQY
v_call: TRBV7-2; j_call: TRBJ2-7; cdr3_aa: AGSLAGQSSYERY
v_call: TRBV12-3/TRBV12-4; j_call: TRBJ1-5; cdr3_aa: ASSLTGGYQSQH
v_call: TRBV25-1; j_call: TRBJ2-3; cdr3_aa: TSSEFLAGTDTQY
v_call: TRBV6-6; j_call: TRBJ2-3; cdr3_aa: ASSQKTSGSTDTQY
v_call: TRBV3-1; j_call: TRBJ2-7; cdr3_aa: ASSQASYEQY
v_call: TRBV28; j_call: TRBJ1-4; cdr3_aa: ASSAAGTGNEKLF
v_call: TRBV5-4; j_call: TRBJ2-3; cdr3_aa: AWQGYGTDTQY
v_call: TRBV14; j_call: TRBJ2-1; cdr3_aa: ASSPIGGAPYNEQF
v_call: TRBV20-1; j_call: TRBJ2-3; cdr3_aa: SAGGARGHEDTQY
v_call: TRBV5-4; j_call: TRBJ1-2; cdr3_aa: ASSAQGGGYT
v_call: TRBV5-5; j_call: TRBJ1-5; cdr3_aa: ASSQTGGRNQPQH
v_call: TRBV12-3/TRBV12-4; j_call: TRBJ1-2; cdr3_aa: VSSSEVRYGYT
v_call: TRBV7-9; j_call: TRBJ2-3; cdr3_aa: ASLRLEDYTDTQY